The next 24 T cell receptor beta chains were all read from a single sample in a study of blood T cells in healthy people across ages. Then a second PCR, running roughly 7 to 11 cycles, was carried out with a sample-barcoded 5' primer and a J-beta primer mix. MiXCR, run by TCRdb on the 5' RACE reads, gives a single entry per CDR3 protein. This table has about 900,000 distinct CDR3 sequences, 62% appearing once. Specimen: blood. Receptors originate from a man in his thirties or forties in good health.

This chain connects TRBV28 to TRBJ2-3; 14 nucleotides match TRBD2. There are 17 residues in the CDR3. V shed 5 bases and J 1 base; nucleotides not matched to a gene: 5. Germline lookup yields CDR1 MDHEN and CDR2 SYDVKM. CDR3 protein: CASSPTGLAGGTDTQYF. The CDR3 region has the DNA TGTGCCAGCAGTCCCACGGGACTAGCGGGGGGCACAGATACGCAGTATTTT.

In its sample, this clonotype was seen a few times. The rearrangement uses TRBV5-1 and TRBJ2-7; 9 bases map to TRBD1. CDR3 size: 14 residues. The trim removed 2 bases at V and 7 bases at J, leaving 7 bases unmatched. The V gene's germline CDR1 is SGHRS and CDR2 YFSETQ. The CDR3 spells CASSFEDRGGEQYF. The CDR3 nucleotides read TGCGCCAGCAGCTTTGAGGACAGGGGAGGAGAGCAGTACTTC.

This chain uses TRBV20-1 with TRBJ2-7; tentative D call: TRBD2 (5 bases). V was trimmed by 3 bases and J by 3 bases, leaving 15 bases between them. Germline CDR1 reads DFQATT; CDR2 reads SNEGSKA (reference sequence). The CDR3 spans 14 residues. In nucleotides, the CDR3 is TGCAGTGCTAGTAGTGAGACACTAGACTACGAGCAGTACTTC. It translates to CSASSETLDYEQYF.

This clonotype was seen a few times. The V and J genes are TRBV2 and TRBJ2-3, with 9 bases lining up with TRBD2. Trimming took 7 bases from V and 0 from J; bases not matched to a gene: 8. CDR3 length: 16 amino acids. Germline assignment: CDR1 SNHLY and CDR2 FYNNEI. The DNA for the CDR3 is TGTGCCAGCATTCCGCCGGCGGGGGGGAGCACAGATACGCAGTATTTT. This gives the protein CASIPPAGGSTDTQYF.

The chain links TRBV5-5 to TRBJ2-7; a possible D gene is TRBD2 (6 bases). Germline lookup yields CDR1 SGHKS and CDR2 YYEKEE (reference sequence). V was cut by 3 bases and J by 3 bases, with 16 bases left in between. The CDR3 runs 15 residues. The CDR3 DNA follows: TGTGCCAGCAGCTCCGATCCGGGACTGATCTACGAGCAGTACTTC. This sequence encodes CASSSDPGLIYEQYF.

This clonotype was recorded a few times. The rearrangement uses TRBV5-1 and TRBJ1-6; a weak D match, TRBD1 (5 bases). V was clipped by 2 bases and J by 5 bases, with 11 bases between them. Germline lookup yields CDR1 SGHRS and CDR2 YFSETQ. The CDR3 spans 15 residues. The CDR3 DNA sequence: TGCGCCAGCAGCTTTTCAGGGATCCATAATTCACCCCTCCACTTT. Protein sequence: CASSFSGIHNSPLHF.

The rearrangement links TRBV7-9 to TRBJ2-1; D uncertain. Germline values: CDR1 SEHNR, CDR2 FQNEAQ (reference sequence). This CDR3 region has 13 residues. V lost 3 bases to trimming and J lost 5 bases, with 8 bases between them. In nucleotides, the CDR3 is TGTGCCAGCAGCTTGAACAAAGACAATGAGCAGTTCTTC. Encoded protein: CASSLNKDNEQFF.

The chain links TRBV20-1 to TRBJ2-1; D remains ambiguous. Per germline, CDR1 DFQATT and CDR2 SNEGSKA (reference sequence). This CDR3 has 15 residues. Trimming took 0 bases from V and 6 from J, leaving 15 bases between them. The CDR3 region is CSARDIEKLANEQFF. The CDR3 DNA follows: TGCAGTGCTAGAGATATAGAGAAACTCGCCAATGAGCAGTTCTTC.

The genes are TRBV4-3 and TRBJ2-1; 9 bases map to TRBD1. This CDR3 is 17 amino acids long. V was clipped by 0 bases and J by 8 bases; unmatched bases: 11. From germline, CDR1 is LGHNA and CDR2 YSLEER. The CDR3 here is CASSQDPGQGFVDEQFF. CDR3 in DNA: TGCGCCAGCAGCCAAGATCCGGGACAGGGTTTCGTAGATGAGCAGTTCTTC.

This chain joins TRBV10-3 and TRBJ2-5, with 11 bases fitting TRBD2. The V gene end was trimmed by 3 bases and the J gene end by 11 bases; junction bases not matched to a gene: 14. Germline CDR1 ENHRY, CDR2 SYGVKD. This CDR3 region has 16 residues. CDR3 region: CAISDIAGGSYNEQYF. The DNA for the CDR3 is TGTGCCATCAGTGATATAGCGGGGGGGTCCTACAATGAGCAGTACTTC.

The J gene is TRBJ2-6, the V gene TRBV20-1; a possible D gene is TRBD2 (6 bases). There are 17 residues in the CDR3. The germline V and J ends were trimmed by 2 bases and 6 bases, with 20 bases remaining between them. Germline assignment: CDR1 DFQATT and CDR2 SNEGSKA (reference sequence). CDR3 DNA sequence: TGCAGTGCTAGACAGCAGGTTTGGGGAGGTGCGGCCAACGTCCTGACTTTC. Amino acid sequence: CSARQQVWGGAANVLTF.

This clonotype was counted a few times. The chain is built from TRBV20-1 and TRBJ2-7; TRBD2 matches at 8 bases. The junction had 4 bases not matched to a gene; V was cut back by 3 bases and J by 0 bases. The CDR3 extends over 14 amino acids. Germline CDR1 reads DFQATT; CDR2 reads SNEGSKA (reference sequence). CDR3 in amino acids: CSASLRGVSYEQYF. CDR3 nucleotide sequence: TGCAGTGCTAGTTTGCGGGGGGTCTCCTACGAGCAGTACTTC.

The chain combines TRBV9 with TRBJ2-7, with 8 bases fitting TRBD1. Looked up from germline, CDR1 is SGDLS and CDR2 is YYNGEE. Germline trimming cut 4 bases from V and 0 bases from J; bases unmatched to any gene: 9. The CDR3 consists of 16 residues. CDR3 in DNA: TGTGCCAGCAGCACTGACAGGGGAGCGGGCTCCTACGAGCAGTACTTC. Translation gives CASSTDRGAGSYEQYF.

The rearrangement joins TRBV4-1 to TRBJ2-7; no firm D call. CDR1 MGHRA and CDR2 YSYEKL come from the germline V gene. V was clipped by 0 bases and J by 4 bases, with 10 bases between them. The CDR3 consists of 14 residues. CDR3 amino acids: CASSQDYSTYEQYF. The CDR3 DNA follows: TGCGCCAGCAGCCAAGACTACAGCACTTACGAGCAGTACTTC.

This clonotype was observed at least ten times. The rearrangement joins TRBV29-1 to TRBJ2-7; perhaps TRBD1 as D (5 bases). Trimming stripped 6 bases from V and 6 bases from J, with 15 bases between. The CDR3 spans 12 residues. The V gene's germline CDR1 is SQVTM and CDR2 ANQGSEA. CDR3 DNA sequence: TGCAGCGTAGTGCAAAGGGGATGCGAGCAGTACTTC. It specifies CSVVQRGCEQYF.

V gene TRBV12-5 combines with J gene TRBJ2-3; possibly TRBD1 or TRBD2 for D (5 bases each). CDR1 and CDR2 (germline): LGHNT, FRNRAP. CDR3 length: 15 amino acids. With 6 bases removed from V and 5 bases from J, the gap between germline ends came to 18 bases. CDR3 sequence: CASGSGRTRRDTQYF. CDR3 DNA: TGTGCTAGTGGCTCGGGACGGACGAGGAGAGATACGCAGTATTTT.

The chain uses TRBV7-2 and TRBJ2-7; 9 bases map to TRBD1. The CDR3 has 15 residues. Germline values: CDR1 SGHTA, CDR2 FQGNSA. With 0 bases clipped from V and 3 bases from J, the junction kept 3 bases outside the gene matches. Here the CDR3 DNA reads TGTGCCAGCAGCTTAGCCGGGACAGGGATCTACGAGCAGTACTTC. Translated: CASSLAGTGIYEQYF.

About this clonotype: Germline and junction disagree at one end, which may indicate a read error. The V gene is TRBV4-3, the J gene TRBJ1-6; 11 bases match TRBD1. Germline V gene sequence: CDR1 LGHNA, CDR2 YSLEER. This CDR3 is 16 amino acids long. The DNA of the CDR3 is TGCGCTAGCAGCCAAGACCCGGGACAGGGGGGTTCACCCCTCCACTTT. Translating gives CASSQDPGQGGSPLHF.

The V call is TRBV12-3 or TRBV12-4, the J call TRBJ1-1; D ambiguous. The CDR3 spans 13 residues. V was pared by 7 bases and J by 0 bases, with 9 bases between. The CDR3 spells CASTRSLNTEAFF. In DNA, the CDR3 is TGTGCCAGCACGCGGTCTCTGAACACTGAAGCTTTCTTT.

This chain uses TRBV28 with TRBJ2-7; D tentatively fits TRBD1 or TRBD2 (5 bases each). The CDR3 is 18 residues long. Per germline, CDR1 MDHEN and CDR2 SYDVKM. Trimming took 3 bases from V and 7 from J, leaving 28 bases between them. The CDR3 DNA reads as TGTGCCAGCAGTTTCCCACTTAACGGGACGGCGGTTCTCGGGGAGCAGTACTTC. Translation gives CASSFPLNGTAVLGEQYF.

As to this clonotype: One junction end does not reproduce the germline sequence, and a read error may be involved. The chain has TRBV2 and TRBJ1-5; the D gene is possibly TRBD1 (6 bases). The CDR3 has 15 amino acids. CDR1 SNHLY and CDR2 FYNNEI come from the germline V gene. The CDR3 DNA reads as TGTGCCAGCAGAGAAGGGGGGGTTGGCAATCAGCCCCAGCATTTT. This encodes CASREGGVGNQPQHF.

The V gene is TRBV15, the J gene TRBJ2-7; D unresolved. The ends were cut back, 0 bases at V and 4 bases at J, with 7 bases in the middle. Looked up from germline, CDR1 is LNHNV and CDR2 is YYDKDF (reference sequence). CDR3 length: 13 residues. CDR3 residues: CATSRDVRYEQYF. The CDR3 DNA sequence: TGTGCCACCAGCAGAGACGTCAGGTACGAGCAGTACTTC. The full variable domain, completed using reference TRBV15 and TRBJ2-7, is DAMVIQNPRYQVTQFGKPVTLSCSQTLNHNVMYWYQQKSSQAPKLLFHYYDKDFNNEADTPDNFQSRRPNTSFCFLDIRSPGLGDTAMYLCATSRDVRYEQYFGPGTRLTVT.

The chain recombines TRBV19 with TRBJ2-1; possible D gene TRBD1, 5 bases. Germline V CDR1 and CDR2: LNHDA, SQIVND (reference sequence). V gave up 8 bases and J gave up 1 base, with 12 bases separating them. The CDR3 runs 14 residues. DNA for the CDR3: TGTGCCAGTTCTCAGGGCGAATCCTACAATGAGCAGTTCTTC. It translates to CASSQGESYNEQFF.

CDR3 sequence: CASSLVSGGAGEQYF. The CDR3 region has the DNA TGTGCCAGCAGCTTAGTAAGCGGGGGGGCCGGCGAGCAGTACTTC. J is TRBJ2-1 and V is TRBV7-2; 10 bases agree with TRBD2. The J call may be mistaken, given a closer DNA end match to TRBJ2-7. The CDR3 sequence is 15 residues long. Germline V lookup: CDR1 SGHTA, CDR2 FQGNSA.